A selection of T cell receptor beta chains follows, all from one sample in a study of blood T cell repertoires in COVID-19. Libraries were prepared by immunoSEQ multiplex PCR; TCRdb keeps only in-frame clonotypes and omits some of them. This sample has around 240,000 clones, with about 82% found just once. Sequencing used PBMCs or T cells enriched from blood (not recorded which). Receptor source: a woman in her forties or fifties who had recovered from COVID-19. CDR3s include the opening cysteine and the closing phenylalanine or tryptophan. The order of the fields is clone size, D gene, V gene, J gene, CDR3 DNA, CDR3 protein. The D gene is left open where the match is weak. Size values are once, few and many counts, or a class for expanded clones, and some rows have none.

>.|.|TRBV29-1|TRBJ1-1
TGCAGCGTCGTAGACCGAGACAGGCTGAACACTGAAGCTTTCTTT
CSVVDRDRLNTEAFF
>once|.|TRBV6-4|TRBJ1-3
TGTGCCAGCAGTGAAGGTTGGGCAGCCAACTCTGGAAACACCATATATTTT
CASSEGWAANSGNTIYF
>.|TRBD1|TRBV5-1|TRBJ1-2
TGCGCCAGCAGCATAGCGACAGGGGGTCGATATGGCTACACCTTC
CASSIATGGRYGYTF
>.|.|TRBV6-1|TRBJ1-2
TGTGCCAGCAGTGACCCCGTGGGACAAAGCTATGGCTACACCTTC
CASSDPVGQSYGYTF
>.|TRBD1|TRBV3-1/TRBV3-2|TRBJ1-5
TGTGCCAGCAGCCAAGGGACAGGCCTAAATCAGCCCCAGCATTTT
CASSQGTGLNQPQHF
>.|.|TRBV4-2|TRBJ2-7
TGTGCCAGCAGCCAAGTGTCCGCGAGCTCCTACGAGCAGTACTTC
CASSQVSASSYEQYF
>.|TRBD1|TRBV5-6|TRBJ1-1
TGTGCCAGCAGCCCGCGGACAGGGGGCTATGGCACTGAAGCTTTCTTT
CASSPRTGGYGTEAFF
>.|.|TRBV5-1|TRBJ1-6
TGCGCCAGCAGCGCGGGTTATAATTCACCCCTCCACTTT
CASSAGYNSPLHF
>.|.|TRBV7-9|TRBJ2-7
TGTGCCAGCAGCGCGCGCCCCGAACAGTTAACCTACGAGCAGTACTTC
CASSARPEQLTYEQYF
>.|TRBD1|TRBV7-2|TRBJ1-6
TGTGCCAGCAGCTTTCCCGGGACAGGGAATTCACCCCTCCACTTT
CASSFPGTGNSPLHF
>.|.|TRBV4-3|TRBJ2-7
TGCGCCAGCAGCCAAGTGGGGGGACCTATGGACGAGCAGTACTTC
CASSQVGGPMDEQYF
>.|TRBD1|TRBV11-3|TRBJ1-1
TGTGCCAGCAGCCCACAGGGGTGGGGAGTACGGGACACTGAAGCTTTCTTT
CASSPQGWGVRDTEAFF
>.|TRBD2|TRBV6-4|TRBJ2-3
TGTGCCAGCAGTGACGTCGCTAGCGGGACTTCAGATACGCAGTATTTT
CASSDVASGTSDTQYF
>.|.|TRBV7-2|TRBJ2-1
TGTGCCAGCAGCTTAGATCGCGGGGATGAGCAGTTCTTC
CASSLDRGDEQFF
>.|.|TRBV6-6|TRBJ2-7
TGTGCCAGCAGTTACCCACAGTACTCCTACGAGCAGTACTTC
CASSYPQYSYEQYF
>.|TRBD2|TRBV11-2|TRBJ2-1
TGTGCCAGCAGCTTAGAGCTAGCGGGACACAATGAGCAGTTCTTC
CASSLELAGHNEQFF
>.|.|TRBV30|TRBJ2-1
TGTGCCTGGAACCGGCCTAGCAGCTACAATGAGCAGTTCTTC
CAWNRPSSYNEQFF
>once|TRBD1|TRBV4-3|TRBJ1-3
TGCGCCAGCAGCCAAGATACGGGACAGGGTAGTACTGGAAACACCATATATTTT
CASSQDTGQGSTGNTIYF
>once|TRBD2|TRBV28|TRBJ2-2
TGTGCCAGCAGTTTCATTTTCCTAGCGGGCGACACCGGGGAGCTGTTTTTT
CASSFIFLAGDTGELFF
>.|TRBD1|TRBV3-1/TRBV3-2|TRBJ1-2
TGTGCCAGCAGCCGGGACAGGAGAGGCGGAGGCTACACCTTC
CASSRDRRGGGYTF
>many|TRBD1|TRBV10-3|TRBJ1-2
TGTGCCATCAGTCCGACAGGGCCGGCTATAATCTATGGCTACACCTTC
CAISPTGPAIIYGYTF
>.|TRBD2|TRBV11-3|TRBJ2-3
TGTGCCAGCAGCATGACTAGCGGAGATACGCAGTATTTT
CASSMTSGDTQYF
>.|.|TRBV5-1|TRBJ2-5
TGCGCCAGCAGCTTGGGACAGCAGCAAGAGACCCAGTACTTC
CASSLGQQQETQYF
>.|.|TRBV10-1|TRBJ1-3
TGCGCCAGCAGTGACGGGAGCTCTGGAAACACCATATATTTT
CASSDGSSGNTIYF
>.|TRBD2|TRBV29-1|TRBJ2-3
TGCAGCGTTGAAGGGCTAGCGGGAGGGCCTGGGAGCACAGATACGCAGTATTTT
CSVEGLAGGPGSTDTQYF
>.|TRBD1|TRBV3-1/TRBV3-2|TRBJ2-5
TGTGCCAGCAGCCAGGGGACAGGGAAGGGAGAGACCCAGTACTTC
CASSQGTGKGETQYF
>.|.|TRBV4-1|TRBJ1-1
TGCGCCAGCAGCCATCCTAAAGAGGAGGGGAACACTGAAGCTTTCTTT
CASSHPKEEGNTEAFF
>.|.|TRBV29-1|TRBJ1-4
TGCAGCGTTATTAGGGCCGGCGGGGAAAAACTGTTTTTT
CSVIRAGGEKLFF
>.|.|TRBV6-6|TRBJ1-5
TGTGCCAGCAGTTACCTTCAGGGTGGTAATCAGCCCCAGCATTTT
CASSYLQGGNQPQHF